A selection of T cell receptor beta chains follows, all from one sample in a study of shared clonotypes between healthy human individuals. Clones were read by immunoSEQ multiplex PCR, and TCRdb kept only the in-frame ones, dropping some. There are approximately 1,000,000 clones in the sample; approximately 77% occur only once, and about 0.89% lies in the top ten. Sequenced sample: memory CD4+ T cells from PBMCs. These receptors were collected from a young man in good health. Some clones in this sample may be carry-over from other donors' samples. Each CDR3 is given with its conserved first and last residue. Fields, in order: J gene, D gene, V gene, CDR3 length, clone size, CDR3 protein, CDR3 DNA. A D gene is named only where the DNA matches it firmly. Size tells how often a clone was seen (once, few, many) or the class of an expanded clone, and some rows leave it out.

j_call: TRBJ2-3
d_call: TRBD1
v_call: TRBV10-3
cdr3_length: 14
clone_size: .
cdr3_aa: CAISQDRVPDTQYF
cdr3_nt: TGTGCCATCAGTCAGGACAGGGTCCCAGATACGCAGTATTTT

j_call: TRBJ2-7
d_call: .
v_call: TRBV27
cdr3_length: 14
clone_size: .
cdr3_aa: CASSFQGRGSGQYF
cdr3_nt: TGTGCCAGCAGTTTCCAAGGGAGGGGGAGTGGGCAGTACTTC

j_call: TRBJ2-5
d_call: .
v_call: TRBV7-2
cdr3_length: 15
clone_size: .
cdr3_aa: CASTYRHEYQETQYF
cdr3_nt: TGTGCCAGTACCTATAGGCACGAGTACCAAGAGACCCAGTACTTC

j_call: TRBJ2-1
d_call: TRBD2
v_call: TRBV7-2
cdr3_length: 16
clone_size: .
cdr3_aa: CASSLGNSGSLTGQFF
cdr3_nt: TGTGCCAGCAGCTTGGGTAATAGCGGGAGTCTTACTGGGCAGTTCTTC

j_call: TRBJ2-2
d_call: TRBD1
v_call: TRBV7-2
cdr3_length: 14
clone_size: .
cdr3_aa: CASSRQGNTGELFF
cdr3_nt: TGTGCCAGCAGCCGACAGGGAAACACCGGGGAGCTGTTTTTT

j_call: TRBJ1-4
d_call: .
v_call: TRBV6-5
cdr3_length: 15
clone_size: .
cdr3_aa: CASSSHLAGSEKLFF
cdr3_nt: TGTGCCAGCAGTTCTCACTTAGCGGGGTCTGAAAAACTGTTTTTT

j_call: TRBJ1-5
d_call: TRBD1
v_call: TRBV30
cdr3_length: 15
clone_size: .
cdr3_aa: CAWSPRTGSNQPQHF
cdr3_nt: TGTGCCTGGAGTCCTAGGACAGGTAGCAATCAGCCCCAGCATTTT

j_call: TRBJ2-4
d_call: TRBD2
v_call: TRBV4-1
cdr3_length: 18
clone_size: .
cdr3_aa: CASSQGLAGPKSQNIQYF
cdr3_nt: TGCGCCAGCAGCCAAGGACTAGCGGGACCGAAGAGCCAAAACATTCAGTACTTC

j_call: TRBJ1-1
d_call: .
v_call: TRBV2
cdr3_length: 13
clone_size: .
cdr3_aa: CASNFKVGTEAFF
cdr3_nt: TGTGCCAGCAACTTCAAGGTGGGCACTGAAGCTTTCTTT

j_call: TRBJ1-3
d_call: TRBD1
v_call: TRBV28
cdr3_length: 15
clone_size: few
cdr3_aa: CASSLGTGSGNTIYF
cdr3_nt: TGTGCCAGCAGTTTAGGGACAGGCTCTGGAAACACCATATATTTT

j_call: TRBJ1-2
d_call: .
v_call: TRBV5-1
cdr3_length: 14
clone_size: .
cdr3_aa: CASSLDGENYGYTF
cdr3_nt: TGCGCCAGCAGCTTGGATGGCGAGAACTATGGCTACACCTTC

j_call: TRBJ2-3
d_call: .
v_call: TRBV7-3
cdr3_length: 14
clone_size: .
cdr3_aa: CASSLRQGADTQYF
cdr3_nt: TGTGCCAGCAGCTTACGTCAGGGCGCAGATACGCAGTATTTT

j_call: TRBJ2-7
d_call: .
v_call: TRBV7-9
cdr3_length: 15
clone_size: .
cdr3_aa: CASSLEAGTRYEQYF
cdr3_nt: TGTGCCAGCAGCTTAGAGGCCGGGACCCGTTACGAGCAGTACTTC

j_call: TRBJ2-7
d_call: .
v_call: TRBV28
cdr3_length: 11
clone_size: .
cdr3_aa: CASGTTYEQYF
cdr3_nt: TGTGCCAGCGGGACAACCTACGAGCAGTACTTC

j_call: TRBJ2-1
d_call: TRBD2
v_call: TRBV7-9
cdr3_length: 14
clone_size: .
cdr3_aa: CASSPTSGNNEQFF
cdr3_nt: TGTGCCAGCAGCCCTACTAGCGGGAATAATGAGCAGTTCTTC

j_call: TRBJ1-3
d_call: .
v_call: TRBV9
cdr3_length: 13
clone_size: .
cdr3_aa: CASSVPPGNTIYF
cdr3_nt: TGTGCCAGCAGCGTTCCGCCTGGAAACACCATATATTTT

j_call: TRBJ1-2
d_call: .
v_call: TRBV2
cdr3_length: 13
clone_size: few
cdr3_aa: CASKAGIGYGYTF
cdr3_nt: TGTGCCAGCAAGGCGGGGATAGGGTATGGCTACACCTTC

j_call: TRBJ2-5
d_call: .
v_call: TRBV5-1
cdr3_length: 14
clone_size: .
cdr3_aa: CASSLVAGRETQYF
cdr3_nt: TGCGCCAGCAGCTTGGTAGCAGGGCGAGAGACCCAGTACTTC

j_call: TRBJ2-7
d_call: .
v_call: TRBV5-6
cdr3_length: 14
clone_size: .
cdr3_aa: CASSFRDHSYEQYF
cdr3_nt: TGTGCCAGCAGCTTCCGGGACCACTCCTACGAGCAGTACTTC

j_call: TRBJ2-1
d_call: TRBD2
v_call: TRBV11-3
cdr3_length: 16
clone_size: .
cdr3_aa: CASSHSRTSGYNEQFF
cdr3_nt: TGTGCCAGCAGCCATTCCAGGACTAGCGGCTACAATGAGCAGTTCTTC

j_call: TRBJ2-7
d_call: .
v_call: TRBV18
cdr3_length: 15
clone_size: .
cdr3_aa: CASSPSAGENYEQYF
cdr3_nt: TGTGCCAGCTCACCTTCGGCAGGGGAAAATTACGAGCAGTACTTC

j_call: TRBJ2-5
d_call: .
v_call: TRBV10-3
cdr3_length: 15
clone_size: once
cdr3_aa: CAIKRGANAEETQYF
cdr3_nt: TGTGCCATCAAACGGGGGGCGAATGCGGAGGAGACCCAGTACTTC

j_call: TRBJ2-1
d_call: .
v_call: TRBV28
cdr3_length: 14
clone_size: .
cdr3_aa: CASGTPLWVGEQFF
cdr3_nt: TGTGCCAGCGGGACTCCTTTATGGGTGGGTGAGCAGTTCTTC

j_call: TRBJ2-7
d_call: TRBD1
v_call: TRBV5-4
cdr3_length: 15
clone_size: .
cdr3_aa: CASSPTGQALYEQYF
cdr3_nt: TGTGCCAGCAGCCCCACGGGACAGGCACTCTACGAGCAGTACTTC

j_call: TRBJ2-7
d_call: .
v_call: TRBV5-4
cdr3_length: 15
clone_size: .
cdr3_aa: CASSPNVNPGYEQYF
cdr3_nt: TGTGCCAGCAGCCCGAATGTTAACCCGGGCTACGAGCAGTACTTC

j_call: TRBJ2-3
d_call: TRBD2
v_call: TRBV2
cdr3_length: 15
clone_size: once
cdr3_aa: CASSRLAGGSDTQYF
cdr3_nt: TGTGCCAGCAGTAGACTAGCGGGAGGGTCAGATACGCAGTATTTT

j_call: TRBJ2-1
d_call: TRBD1
v_call: TRBV10-3
cdr3_length: 15
clone_size: .
cdr3_aa: CAISPGQGGNNEQFF
cdr3_nt: TGTGCCATCAGCCCTGGACAGGGGGGGAACAATGAGCAGTTCTTC

j_call: TRBJ2-7
d_call: .
v_call: TRBV5-1
cdr3_length: 12
clone_size: .
cdr3_aa: CASSGDTYEQYF
cdr3_nt: TGCGCCAGCAGCGGGGACACCTACGAGCAGTACTTC

j_call: TRBJ1-2
d_call: .
v_call: TRBV6-1
cdr3_length: 13
clone_size: .
cdr3_aa: CASSVEGSYGYTF
cdr3_nt: TGTGCCAGCAGTGTGGAGGGGAGCTATGGCTACACCTTC

j_call: TRBJ2-1
d_call: TRBD2
v_call: TRBV29-1
cdr3_length: 13
clone_size: .
cdr3_aa: CSGRDYSYNEQFF
cdr3_nt: TGCAGCGGCCGGGACTACTCCTACAATGAGCAGTTCTTC

j_call: TRBJ2-1
d_call: .
v_call: TRBV20-1
cdr3_length: 11
clone_size: once
cdr3_aa: CSALRASVEFF
cdr3_nt: TGCAGTGCCCTTCGGGCTAGCGTGGAGTTCTTC

j_call: TRBJ2-7
d_call: TRBD1
v_call: TRBV6-5
cdr3_length: 15
clone_size: .
cdr3_aa: CASSYRDRGQYEQYF
cdr3_nt: TGTGCCAGCAGTTACCGGGACAGGGGGCAGTACGAGCAGTACTTC

j_call: TRBJ1-1
d_call: .
v_call: TRBV18
cdr3_length: 15
clone_size: .
cdr3_aa: CASSPPYPVGTEAFF
cdr3_nt: TGTGCCAGCTCACCACCGTATCCGGTGGGCACTGAAGCTTTCTTT

j_call: TRBJ1-5
d_call: .
v_call: TRBV19
cdr3_length: 15
clone_size: .
cdr3_aa: CASIQSTGGNQPQHF
cdr3_nt: TGTGCCAGTATCCAATCGACAGGAGGCAATCAGCCCCAGCATTTT

j_call: TRBJ2-5
d_call: .
v_call: TRBV6-5
cdr3_length: 12
clone_size: .
cdr3_aa: CASSYSWETQYF
cdr3_nt: TGTGCCAGCAGTTACTCATGGGAGACCCAGTACTTC

j_call: TRBJ2-3
d_call: .
v_call: TRBV25-1
cdr3_length: 13
clone_size: .
cdr3_aa: CASTMAGSGTQYF
cdr3_nt: TGTGCCAGCACAATGGCGGGATCCGGTACGCAGTATTTT

j_call: TRBJ2-1
d_call: TRBD2
v_call: TRBV7-6
cdr3_length: 17
clone_size: .
cdr3_aa: CASSPRGTSGNHNEQFF
cdr3_nt: TGTGCCAGCAGCCCCCGGGGGACTAGCGGGAACCATAATGAGCAGTTCTTC

j_call: TRBJ1-3
d_call: TRBD1
v_call: TRBV19
cdr3_length: 15
clone_size: .
cdr3_aa: CASNQGGATGNTIYF
cdr3_nt: TGTGCCAGTAACCAAGGGGGCGCTACTGGAAACACCATATATTTT

j_call: TRBJ2-4
d_call: TRBD2
v_call: TRBV9
cdr3_length: 14
clone_size: .
cdr3_aa: CASSVGASGDIQYF
cdr3_nt: TGTGCCAGCAGCGTAGGGGCTAGCGGCGACATTCAGTACTTC

j_call: TRBJ1-2
d_call: .
v_call: TRBV7-2
cdr3_length: 14
clone_size: .
cdr3_aa: CASSLELLTHGYTF
cdr3_nt: TGTGCCAGCAGCTTAGAGCTCTTAACTCATGGCTACACCTTC

j_call: TRBJ2-1
d_call: .
v_call: TRBV15
cdr3_length: 16
clone_size: .
cdr3_aa: CATSRAPTSSYNEQFF
cdr3_nt: TGTGCCACCAGCAGAGCGCCGACTTCCTCCTACAATGAGCAGTTCTTC

j_call: TRBJ1-1
d_call: TRBD1
v_call: TRBV14
cdr3_length: 15
clone_size: .
cdr3_aa: CASSQGQGARTEAFF
cdr3_nt: TGTGCCAGCAGCCAAGGACAGGGGGCTAGGACTGAAGCTTTCTTT

j_call: TRBJ2-3
d_call: TRBD1
v_call: TRBV29-1
cdr3_length: 14
clone_size: few
cdr3_aa: CSAPQGASTDTQYF
cdr3_nt: TGCAGCGCCCCCCAGGGGGCAAGCACAGATACGCAGTATTTT

j_call: TRBJ2-7
d_call: TRBD1
v_call: TRBV2
cdr3_length: 15
clone_size: .
cdr3_aa: CASSELGTAMHEQYF
cdr3_nt: TGTGCCAGCAGTGAACTGGGGACAGCAATGCACGAGCAGTACTTC

j_call: TRBJ1-1
d_call: .
v_call: TRBV5-1
cdr3_length: 13
clone_size: .
cdr3_aa: CASSFEGRTEAFF
cdr3_nt: TGCGCCAGCAGCTTCGAGGGGCGCACTGAAGCTTTCTTT

j_call: TRBJ1-2
d_call: .
v_call: TRBV28
cdr3_length: 12
clone_size: .
cdr3_aa: CASSSPNYGYTF
cdr3_nt: TGTGCCAGCAGTTCGCCTAACTATGGCTACACCTTC

j_call: TRBJ2-7
d_call: .
v_call: TRBV2
cdr3_length: 13
clone_size: .
cdr3_aa: CAKSRTATYEQYF
cdr3_nt: TGTGCCAAGTCCCGGACAGCCACCTACGAGCAGTACTTC

j_call: TRBJ2-2
d_call: .
v_call: TRBV7-2
cdr3_length: 18
clone_size: .
cdr3_aa: CASSLRVGGPANTGELFF
cdr3_nt: TGTGCCAGCAGCTTAAGGGTTGGCGGGCCCGCGAACACCGGGGAGCTGTTTTTT

j_call: TRBJ2-7
d_call: TRBD1
v_call: TRBV2
cdr3_length: 14
clone_size: .
cdr3_aa: CASSQQGAWYEQYF
cdr3_nt: TGTGCCAGCAGTCAACAGGGGGCTTGGTACGAGCAGTACTTC

j_call: TRBJ1-5
d_call: .
v_call: TRBV4-1
cdr3_length: 16
clone_size: .
cdr3_aa: CASSQDAPNSNQPQHF
cdr3_nt: TGCGCCAGCAGCCAAGACGCCCCAAATAGCAATCAGCCCCAGCATTTT

j_call: TRBJ2-7
d_call: .
v_call: TRBV28
cdr3_length: 12
clone_size: .
cdr3_aa: CASSLSEGEQYF
cdr3_nt: TGTGCCAGCAGTTTAAGCGAGGGAGAGCAGTACTTC